The entry that follows covers one T cell receptor (beta chain) sequence. The V gene's germline CDR1 is MDHEN and CDR2 SYDVKM. The CDR3 totals 12 residues. Trimming stripped 2 bases from V and 8 bases from J, with 7 bases between. The table came from immunoSEQ multiplex PCR; TCRdb's copy has only in-frame clones and leaves some out. The sample carries about 100,000 clones, just under 85% recorded once. These data come from a study of control samples from healthy donors and cancer patients. This TCR derives from a young man in good health. The rearrangement joins TRBV28 to TRBJ1-3, with unresolved D. Sample: blood. The chain's CDR3 is CASSLGTHTIYF. The CDR3 nucleotides read TGTGCCAGCAGTTTAGGAACCCACACCATATATTTT.